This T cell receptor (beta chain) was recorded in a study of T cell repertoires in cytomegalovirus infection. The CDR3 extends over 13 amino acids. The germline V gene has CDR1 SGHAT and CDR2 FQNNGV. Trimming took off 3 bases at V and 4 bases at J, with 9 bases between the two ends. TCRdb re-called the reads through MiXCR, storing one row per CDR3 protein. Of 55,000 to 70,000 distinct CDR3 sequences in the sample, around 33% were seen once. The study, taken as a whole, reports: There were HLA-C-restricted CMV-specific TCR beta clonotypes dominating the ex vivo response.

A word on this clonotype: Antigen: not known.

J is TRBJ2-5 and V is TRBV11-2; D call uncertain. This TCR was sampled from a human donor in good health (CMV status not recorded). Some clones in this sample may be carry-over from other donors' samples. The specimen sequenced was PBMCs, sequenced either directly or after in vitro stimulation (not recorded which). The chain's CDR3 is CASSFSPGETQYF. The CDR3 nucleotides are TGTGCCAGCAGCTTTTCTCCTGGAGAGACCCAGTACTTC. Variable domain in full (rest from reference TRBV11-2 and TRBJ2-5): EAGVAQSPRYKIIEKRQSVAFWCNPISGHATLYWYQQILGQGPKLLIQFQNNGVVDDSQLPKDRFSAERLKGVDSTLKIQPAKLEDSAVYLCASSFSPGETQYFGPGTRLLVL.